The rows below give T cell receptor beta chains drawn from one sample of a study of CD8+ T cells in alopecia areata. The method was immunoSEQ multiplex PCR; TCRdb's version includes in-frame clones alone and lacks a portion of them. This sample carries 150,000 to 200,000 clones, about 65% of them seen once, and the ten largest clones take about 1.3%. Sequencing was performed on CD4+ T cells sorted from blood, taken at week 49, from a patient treated with tofacitinib. The receptors were gathered from a human donor with alopecia areata. CDR3s include the opening cysteine and the closing phenylalanine or tryptophan. The D gene is left open where the match is weak. Only some rows state a clone size, as once, few, many or a class for expanded clones.

cdr3_aa,cdr3_nt,v_call,clone_size,j_call,d_call
CASSQGGSAYEQYF,TGCGCCAGCAGCCAAGGTGGGTCCGCCTACGAGCAGTACTTC,TRBV4-1,.,TRBJ2-7,.
CASSWGLAGATGELFF,TGTGCCAGCAGCTGGGGACTAGCAGGGGCTACCGGGGAGCTGTTTTTT,TRBV7-2,many,TRBJ2-2,TRBD2
CASSQLTSGAYNEQFF,TGCGCCAGCAGCCAACTCACTAGCGGGGCCTACAATGAGCAGTTCTTC,TRBV4-3,.,TRBJ2-1,TRBD2
CASSLANRVLGANVLTF,TGTGCCAGCAGCTTAGCGAACAGGGTTTTAGGGGCCAACGTCCTGACTTTC,TRBV7-9,.,TRBJ2-6,.
CASSVLAGATGTQYF,TGTGCCAGCAGTGTCTTAGCGGGGGCAACGGGGACCCAGTACTTC,TRBV27,.,TRBJ2-5,TRBD2
CASIPRGGTYEQYF,TGTGCCAGCATCCCCCGAGGAGGAACCTACGAGCAGTACTTC,TRBV2,.,TRBJ2-7,.
CASKPLTGVAEAFF,TGTGCCAGCAAACCATTGACCGGGGTGGCTGAAGCTTTCTTT,TRBV25-1,.,TRBJ1-1,.
CASSYRDIYEQYF,TGTGCCAGCAGCTACAGGGATATCTACGAGCAGTACTTC,TRBV11-3,.,TRBJ2-7,.
CASSMPGSIEGNEQFF,TGTGCCAGTAGTATGCCCGGGAGTATAGAGGGCAATGAGCAGTTCTTC,TRBV19,few,TRBJ2-1,.
CASSTGTAEQFF,TGCGCCAGCAGCACCGGGACGGCTGAGCAGTTCTTC,TRBV5-1,.,TRBJ2-1,.
CAWSVPGGTDTQYF,TGTGCCTGGAGTGTACCGGGGGGCACAGATACGCAGTATTTT,TRBV30,.,TRBJ2-3,.
CASSQERGSISYEQYF,TGCGCCAGCAGCCAAGAGAGAGGCAGCATCTCCTACGAGCAGTACTTC,TRBV4-3,.,TRBJ2-7,.
CASIRDSYEQYF,TGTGCCAGCATTCGGGACAGCTACGAGCAGTACTTC,TRBV6-5,.,TRBJ2-7,TRBD1
CAWRSKGWANTEAFF,TGTGCCTGGAGATCTAAAGGGTGGGCGAACACTGAAGCTTTCTTT,TRBV30,few,TRBJ1-1,.
CAISPGTLRDNSPLHF,TGTGCCATCAGTCCCGGGACCCTCAGGGACAATTCACCCCTCCACTTT,TRBV10-3,.,TRBJ1-6,.
CASSKSSTRNNSPLHF,TGTGCCAGCAGTAAATCCAGTACACGGAATAATTCACCCCTCCACTTT,TRBV6-6,.,TRBJ1-6,.
CASRKSFQGAAGYTF,TGCGCCAGCCGTAAATCTTTCCAGGGCGCCGCTGGCTACACCTTC,TRBV4-1,once,TRBJ1-2,.
CASSPVMRRGRQGQDGYTF,TGTGCCAGCAGCCCAGTCATGCGTCGCGGACGACAGGGGCAGGATGGCTACACCTTC,TRBV5-7,.,TRBJ1-2,TRBD1
CATKRGVSTDTQYF,TGTGCCACCAAGCGGGGGGTTAGCACAGATACGCAGTATTTT,TRBV19,.,TRBJ2-3,TRBD2
CATSEGTKLITYEQYF,TGTGCCACCTCTGAGGGGACAAAGTTGATCACCTACGAGCAGTACTTC,TRBV10-3,many,TRBJ2-7,.
CAWSASGGSRKLFF,TGTGCCTGGAGCGCGTCAGGGGGATCGCGAAAACTGTTTTTT,TRBV30,.,TRBJ1-4,TRBD1
CAWSRGQNINYGYTF,TGTGCCTGGAGCAGGGGACAGAACATTAACTATGGCTACACCTTC,TRBV30,few,TRBJ1-2,TRBD1
CAWTKRPSGTYEQYF,TGTGCCTGGACCAAGAGGCCTAGCGGAACCTACGAGCAGTACTTC,TRBV30,.,TRBJ2-7,TRBD2
CASSLSRAWGETQYF,TGTGCCAGCAGCTTATCCAGGGCGTGGGGAGAGACCCAGTACTTC,TRBV7-2,.,TRBJ2-5,.
CASSLARAGLKGPGYTF,TGTGCCAGCAGTTTAGCACGGGCCGGGCTCAAGGGTCCAGGCTACACCTTC,TRBV27,.,TRBJ1-2,.
CAISGGARSEQFF,TGTGCCATCAGTGGCGGGGCTAGGAGTGAGCAGTTCTTC,TRBV10-3,few,TRBJ2-1,.
CSVWGRSGYTF,TGCAGCGTCTGGGGTAGGTCAGGCTACACCTTC,TRBV29-1,.,TRBJ1-2,.
CAISDGYEQYF,TGTGCCATCAGTGATGGGTACGAGCAGTACTTC,TRBV10-3,once,TRBJ2-7,.
CASLSGVPFNEQFF,TGTGCCAGCCTTTCCGGGGTACCGTTCAATGAGCAGTTCTTC,TRBV25-1,.,TRBJ2-1,.
CASSQDWGQQHEQYF,TGTGCCAGCAGCCAAGATTGGGGACAGCAACACGAGCAGTACTTC,TRBV14,.,TRBJ2-7,TRBD1
CSAGTRTVTNTEAFF,TGCAGCGCTGGAACAAGGACAGTTACGAACACTGAAGCTTTCTTT,TRBV29-1,.,TRBJ1-1,.
CASSMLTRNNEQFF,TGTGCCAGTAGTATGCTGACTCGGAACAATGAGCAGTTCTTC,TRBV19,few,TRBJ2-1,.
CASSSRSGGYTF,TGTGCCAGCAGCTCGCGTTCTGGTGGCTACACCTTC,TRBV7-2,few,TRBJ1-2,.
CASSSQGGGQPQHF,TGTGCCAGCAGCTCCCAGGGCGGAGGCCAGCCCCAGCATTTT,TRBV7-3,.,TRBJ1-5,.
CSVGRNQGGYTF,TGCAGCGTTGGACGGAACCAAGGGGGCTACACCTTC,TRBV29-1,.,TRBJ1-2,.
CASSYSSRQNEQYF,TGTGCCAGCAGTTACTCAAGTCGGCAAAACGAGCAGTACTTC,TRBV6-5,.,TRBJ2-7,.
CASSVGLSTPTGELFF,TGTGCCAGCAGCGTAGGTCTCTCCACTCCCACCGGGGAGCTGTTTTTT,TRBV9,.,TRBJ2-2,.
CSVAGTQNTEAFF,TGCAGCGTTGCGGGGACACAAAACACTGAAGCTTTCTTT,TRBV29-1,.,TRBJ1-1,.
CAWSGGQLQETQYF,TGTGCCTGGAGCGGGGGACAGCTGCAAGAGACCCAGTACTTC,TRBV30,once,TRBJ2-5,.
CASSLRGASDIQYF,TGTGCCAGCAGTTTGAGAGGGGCATCAGACATTCAGTACTTC,TRBV28,once,TRBJ2-4,.
CASRGTYNEQFF,TGTGCCAGCAGGGGGACTTACAATGAGCAGTTCTTC,TRBV2,.,TRBJ2-1,.
CASTPQVGETQYF,TGTGCCAGCACCCCCCAGGTGGGAGAGACCCAGTACTTC,TRBV2,.,TRBJ2-5,.
CASSYGRSSGNTIYF,TGTGCCAGCAGTTACGGGCGGAGCTCTGGAAACACCATATATTTT,TRBV6-5,once,TRBJ1-3,.
CATSREQGAYEQYF,TGTGCCACCAGCAGAGAACAGGGGGCCTACGAGCAGTACTTC,TRBV15,once,TRBJ2-7,TRBD1
CASRTTGVGTEAFF,TGTGCCAGCAGGACGACAGGGGTTGGCACTGAAGCTTTCTTT,TRBV27,.,TRBJ1-1,TRBD1
CSVDALNTGELFF,TGCAGCGTTGATGCCTTGAACACCGGGGAGCTGTTTTTT,TRBV29-1,few,TRBJ2-2,.
CASSALGGAGYSEQFF,TGTGCCAGCAGCGCCTTAGGGGGGGCCGGTTATAGTGAGCAGTTCTTC,TRBV9,.,TRBJ2-1,.
CASSPGYTEAFF,TGTGCCAGCAGCCCCGGATATACTGAAGCTTTCTTT,TRBV11-2,.,TRBJ1-1,.
CASSLSLAGTSTDTQYF,TGCGCCAGCAGCTTAAGTCTAGCGGGGACGAGCACAGATACGCAGTATTTT,TRBV5-1,.,TRBJ2-3,TRBD2